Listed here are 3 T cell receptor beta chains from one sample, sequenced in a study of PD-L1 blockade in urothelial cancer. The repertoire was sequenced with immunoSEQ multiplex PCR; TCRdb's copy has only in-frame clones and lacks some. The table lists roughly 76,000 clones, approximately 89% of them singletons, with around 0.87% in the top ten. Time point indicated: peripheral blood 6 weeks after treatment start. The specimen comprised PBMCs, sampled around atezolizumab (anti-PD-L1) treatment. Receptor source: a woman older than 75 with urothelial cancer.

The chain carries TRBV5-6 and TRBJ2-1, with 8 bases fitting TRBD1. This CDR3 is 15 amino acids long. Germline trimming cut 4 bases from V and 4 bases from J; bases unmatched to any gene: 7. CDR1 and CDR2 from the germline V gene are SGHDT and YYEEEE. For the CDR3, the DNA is TGTGCCAGCAGCCCAACAGGGGGAAAGTACAATGAGCAGTTCTTC. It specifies CASSPTGGKYNEQFF.

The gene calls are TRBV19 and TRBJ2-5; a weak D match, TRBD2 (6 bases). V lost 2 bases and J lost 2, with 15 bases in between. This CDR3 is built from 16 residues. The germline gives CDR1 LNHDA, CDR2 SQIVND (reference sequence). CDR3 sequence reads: CASSISMAGIQETQYF. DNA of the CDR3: TGTGCCAGTAGTATAAGTATGGCGGGGATTCAAGAGACCCAGTACTTC.

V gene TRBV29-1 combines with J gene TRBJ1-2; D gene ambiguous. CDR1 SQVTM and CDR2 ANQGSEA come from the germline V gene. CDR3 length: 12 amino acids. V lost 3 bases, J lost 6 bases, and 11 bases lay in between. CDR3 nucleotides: TGCAGCGTTGATAGGGCCGGGGATGGCTACACCTTC. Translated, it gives CSVDRAGDGYTF.